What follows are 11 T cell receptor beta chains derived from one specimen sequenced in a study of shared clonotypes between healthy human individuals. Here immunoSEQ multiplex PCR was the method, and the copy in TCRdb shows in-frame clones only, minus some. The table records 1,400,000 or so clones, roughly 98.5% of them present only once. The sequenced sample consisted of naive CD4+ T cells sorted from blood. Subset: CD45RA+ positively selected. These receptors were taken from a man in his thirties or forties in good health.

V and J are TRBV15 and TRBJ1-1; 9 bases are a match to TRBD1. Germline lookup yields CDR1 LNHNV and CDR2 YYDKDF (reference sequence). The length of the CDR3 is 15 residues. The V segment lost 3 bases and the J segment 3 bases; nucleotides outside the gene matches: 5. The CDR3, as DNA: TGTGCCACCAGCAGGGACAGGGGAGGCTACACTGAAGCTTTCTTT. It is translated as CATSRDRGGYTEAFF.

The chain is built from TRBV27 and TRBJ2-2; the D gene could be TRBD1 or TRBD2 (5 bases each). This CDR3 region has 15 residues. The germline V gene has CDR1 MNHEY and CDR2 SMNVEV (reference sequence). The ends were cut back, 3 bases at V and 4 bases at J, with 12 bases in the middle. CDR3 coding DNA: TGTGCCAGCAGTTTGTATATTGGGGGCACCGGGGAGCTGTTTTTT. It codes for CASSLYIGGTGELFF.

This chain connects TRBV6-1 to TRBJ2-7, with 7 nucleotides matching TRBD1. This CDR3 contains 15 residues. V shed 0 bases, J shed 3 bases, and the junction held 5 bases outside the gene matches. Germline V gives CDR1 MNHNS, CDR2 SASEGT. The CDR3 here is CASSEAVQGVYEQYF. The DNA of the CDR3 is TGTGCCAGCAGTGAAGCAGTTCAGGGGGTCTACGAGCAGTACTTC.

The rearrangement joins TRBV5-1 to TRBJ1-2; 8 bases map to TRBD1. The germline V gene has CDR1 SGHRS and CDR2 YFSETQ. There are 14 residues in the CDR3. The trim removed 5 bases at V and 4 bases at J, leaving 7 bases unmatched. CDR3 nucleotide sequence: TGCGCCAGCAGATTGACAGGGGAGATCTATGGCTACACCTTC. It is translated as CASRLTGEIYGYTF.

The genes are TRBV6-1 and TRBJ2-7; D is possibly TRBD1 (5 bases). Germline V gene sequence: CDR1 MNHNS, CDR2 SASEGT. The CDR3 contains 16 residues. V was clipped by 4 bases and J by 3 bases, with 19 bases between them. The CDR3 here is CASSVSDALRGYEQYF. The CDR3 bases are TGTGCCAGCAGTGTTTCGGACGCCCTTAGGGGCTACGAGCAGTACTTC.

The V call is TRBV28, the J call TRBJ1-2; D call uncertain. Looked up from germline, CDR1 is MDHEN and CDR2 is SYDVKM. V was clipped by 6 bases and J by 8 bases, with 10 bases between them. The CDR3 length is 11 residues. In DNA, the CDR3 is TGTGCCAGCAGCACCCCGGGGGGCTACACCTTC. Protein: CASSTPGGYTF.

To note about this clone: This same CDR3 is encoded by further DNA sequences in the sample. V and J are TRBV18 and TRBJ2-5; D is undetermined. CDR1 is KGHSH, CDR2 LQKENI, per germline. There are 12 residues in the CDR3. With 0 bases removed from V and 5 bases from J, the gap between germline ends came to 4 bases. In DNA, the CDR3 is TGTGCCAGCTCACCACCCGGTGAGACCCAGTACTTC. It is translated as CASSPPGETQYF.

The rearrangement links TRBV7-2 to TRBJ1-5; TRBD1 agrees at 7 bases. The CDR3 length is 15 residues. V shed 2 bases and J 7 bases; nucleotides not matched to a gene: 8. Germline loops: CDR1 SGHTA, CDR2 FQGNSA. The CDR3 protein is CASSLRDRVGQPQHF. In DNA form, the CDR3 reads TGTGCCAGCAGCTTACGAGACAGGGTGGGCCAGCCCCAGCATTTT.

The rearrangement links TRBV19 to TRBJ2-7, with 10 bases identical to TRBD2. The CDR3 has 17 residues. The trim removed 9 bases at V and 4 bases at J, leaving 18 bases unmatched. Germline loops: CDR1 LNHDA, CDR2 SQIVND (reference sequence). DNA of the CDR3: TGTGCCAGGCCGACCACCGGGACTAGCGTTCTCTGGTACGAGCAGTACTTC. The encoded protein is CARPTTGTSVLWYEQYF.

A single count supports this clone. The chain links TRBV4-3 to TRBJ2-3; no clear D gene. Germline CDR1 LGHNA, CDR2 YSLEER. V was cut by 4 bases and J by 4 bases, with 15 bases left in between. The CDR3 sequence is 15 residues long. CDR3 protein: CASSLAPGGADTQYF. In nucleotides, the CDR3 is TGCGCCAGCAGCCTAGCCCCAGGTGGCGCAGATACGCAGTATTTT.

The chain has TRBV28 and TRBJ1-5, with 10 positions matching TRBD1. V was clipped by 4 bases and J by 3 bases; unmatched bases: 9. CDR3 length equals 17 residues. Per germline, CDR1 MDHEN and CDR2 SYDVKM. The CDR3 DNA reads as TGTGCCAGCAGTTATTGGGGGGGGACAGGGGACAATCAGCCCCAGCATTTT. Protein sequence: CASSYWGGTGDNQPQHF.